This TCR beta chain was found in a study of blood T cell repertoires in COVID-19. Study details: COVID-19 samples, acute and convalescent, were from the United States, Italy and Spain.

Trimming removed 0 bases at V and 7 bases at J, with 11 bases between. Germline V gene lookup returns CDR1 SGHRS and CDR2 YFSETQ. This CDR3 spans 13 amino acids. Two consecutive negative NP/OP PCR tests, clearance, or resolved symptoms defined Cohort 3 recovery. Per the original data handling: It was from reference gene primer amplification that nucleated cell counts were estimated. Repertoires were generated with immunoSEQ multiplex PCR, while TCRdb's copy carries only in-frame clones and drops some. V, J and clone size are taken as reported in that table, and D and trimming were inferred from the DNA itself. There are under 200,000 clones in the sample; about 88% occur only once, and around 0.77% lies in the top ten.

What was sequenced was PBMCs or T cells enriched from blood (not recorded which). This clonotype was obtained from a woman under 30 who had recovered from COVID-19. This rearrangement joins TRBV5-1 to TRBJ2-7; no clear D. The CDR3 sequence: CASSLEHIWEQYF. In DNA, the CDR3 is TGCGCCAGCAGCTTGGAGCATATCTGGGAGCAGTACTTC.